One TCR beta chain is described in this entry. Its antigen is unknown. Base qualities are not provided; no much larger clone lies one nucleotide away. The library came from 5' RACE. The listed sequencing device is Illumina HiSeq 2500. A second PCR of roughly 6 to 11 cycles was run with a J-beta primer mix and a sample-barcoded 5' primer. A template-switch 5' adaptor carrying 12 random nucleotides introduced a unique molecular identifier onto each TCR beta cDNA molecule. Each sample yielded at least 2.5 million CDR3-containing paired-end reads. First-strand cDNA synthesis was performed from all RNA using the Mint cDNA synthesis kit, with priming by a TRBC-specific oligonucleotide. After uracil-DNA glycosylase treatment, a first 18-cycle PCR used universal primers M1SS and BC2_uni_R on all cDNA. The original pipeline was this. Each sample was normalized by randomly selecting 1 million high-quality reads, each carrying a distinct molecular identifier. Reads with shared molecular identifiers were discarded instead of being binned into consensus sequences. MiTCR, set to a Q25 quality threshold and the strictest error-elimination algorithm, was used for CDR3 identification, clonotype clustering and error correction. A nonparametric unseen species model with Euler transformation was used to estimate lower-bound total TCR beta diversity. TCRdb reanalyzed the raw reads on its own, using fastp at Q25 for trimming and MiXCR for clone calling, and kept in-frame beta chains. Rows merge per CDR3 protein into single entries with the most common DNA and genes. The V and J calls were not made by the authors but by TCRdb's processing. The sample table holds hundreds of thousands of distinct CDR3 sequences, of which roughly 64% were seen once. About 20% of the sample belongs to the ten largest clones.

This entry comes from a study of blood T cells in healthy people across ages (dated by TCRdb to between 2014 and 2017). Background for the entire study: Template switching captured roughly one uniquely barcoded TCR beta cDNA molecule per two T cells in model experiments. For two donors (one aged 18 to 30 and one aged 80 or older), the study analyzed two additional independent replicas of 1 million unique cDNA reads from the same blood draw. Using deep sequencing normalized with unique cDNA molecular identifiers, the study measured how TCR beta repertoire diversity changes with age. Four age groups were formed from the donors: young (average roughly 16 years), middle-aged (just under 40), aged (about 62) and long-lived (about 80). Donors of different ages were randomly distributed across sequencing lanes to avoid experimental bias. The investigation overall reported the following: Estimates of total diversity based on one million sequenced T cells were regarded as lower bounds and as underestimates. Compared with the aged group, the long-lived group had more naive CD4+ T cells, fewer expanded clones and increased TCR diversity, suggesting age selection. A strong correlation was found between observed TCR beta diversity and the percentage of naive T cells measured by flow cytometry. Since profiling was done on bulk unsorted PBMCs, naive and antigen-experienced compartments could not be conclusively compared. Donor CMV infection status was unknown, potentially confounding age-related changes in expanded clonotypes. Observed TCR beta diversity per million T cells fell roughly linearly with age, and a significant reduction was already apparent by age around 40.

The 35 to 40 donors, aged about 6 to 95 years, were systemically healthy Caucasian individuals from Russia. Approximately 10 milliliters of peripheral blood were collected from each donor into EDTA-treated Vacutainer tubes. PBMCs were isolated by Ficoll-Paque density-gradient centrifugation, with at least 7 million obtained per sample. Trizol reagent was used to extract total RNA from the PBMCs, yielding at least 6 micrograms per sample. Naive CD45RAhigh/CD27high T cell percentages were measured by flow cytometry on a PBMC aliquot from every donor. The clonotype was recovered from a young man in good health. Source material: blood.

The DNA is TGTGCCTGGAGTGTCAGGGGTATAGAGACTGAAGCTTTCTTT. This yields the protein CAWSVRGIETEAFF. Rearrangement joined TRBV30 to TRBJ1-1; the D segment could be TRBD1, given 6 matching bases. According to the germline V gene (reference sequence), CDR1 reads GTSNPN and CDR2 reads SVGIG. V and J lose 0 bases and 5 bases, and a span of 13 bases separates them. Measured from the cysteine to the phenylalanine, the CDR3 is 14 residues long. Here the CDR3 DNA is all that survives: 42 bases in frame from base 1.